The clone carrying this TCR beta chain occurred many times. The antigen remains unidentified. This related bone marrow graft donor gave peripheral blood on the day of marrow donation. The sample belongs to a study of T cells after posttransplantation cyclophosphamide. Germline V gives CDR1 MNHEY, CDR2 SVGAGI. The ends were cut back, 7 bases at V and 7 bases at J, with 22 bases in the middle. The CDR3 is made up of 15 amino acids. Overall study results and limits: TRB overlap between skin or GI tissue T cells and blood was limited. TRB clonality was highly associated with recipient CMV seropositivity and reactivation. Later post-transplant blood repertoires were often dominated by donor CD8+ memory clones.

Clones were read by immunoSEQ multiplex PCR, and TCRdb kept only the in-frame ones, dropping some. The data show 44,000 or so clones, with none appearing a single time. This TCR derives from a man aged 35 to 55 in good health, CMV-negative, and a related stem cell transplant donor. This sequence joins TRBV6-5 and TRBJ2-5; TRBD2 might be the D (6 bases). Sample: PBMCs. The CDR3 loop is CASILSYAGGGTQYF. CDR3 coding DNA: TGTGCCAGCATTTTGAGTTACGCTGGGGGAGGGACCCAGTACTTC.